This TCR beta chain was observed in a study of CD8 T cells in Susac syndrome. It was negative isolation that provided the CD8+ and CD4+ T cells, whereas TEMRA cells were enriched by FACS. With random hexamers, reverse transcription was performed on roughly 0.5 to 1 ug of RNA. Amplification of TCR beta CDR3 was carried out by immunoSEQ multiplex PCR, which covered 54 Vbeta and 13 Jbeta segments. TCRdb re-called the immunoSEQ multiplex PCR reads with MiXCR, one entry per CDR3 protein. The sample lists about 140,000 distinct CDR3 sequences, approximately 95% occurring once. The V end was cut by 2 bases, the J end by 13 bases, with 12 bases between. This CDR3 spans 12 amino acids. Per the germline V gene, CDR1 is LNHNV and CDR2 is YYDKDF (reference sequence).

The chain combines TRBV15 with TRBJ2-4; tentatively, D is TRBD2 (6 bases). Sequenced material: CD4+ T cells from PBMCs. The clonotype originates from a human donor with multiple sclerosis. CDR3 DNA sequence: TGTGCCACCAGCAGATACACGGGAGCCCAGTACTTC. It yields the protein CATSRYTGAQYF.